This T cell receptor (beta chain) was documented in a study of long-term antiretroviral therapy in people with HIV. Study-wide findings and caveats: Blood obtained between about 2004 and 2017 may reflect older ART regimens.

The libraries were made with immunoSEQ v3.0 at survey level. Assay used: immunoSEQ multiplex PCR; TCRdb lists only in-frame clones, some missing. The sample includes roughly 25,000 clones, approximately 80% of them seen just once. This clone has a handful of counts. What it recognizes is unknown. Material: unsorted PBMCs, obtained 1.1 years before starting antiretroviral therapy. The clonotype comes from a woman aged 25 to 45 with HIV.

In DNA, the CDR3 is TGCAGCTCCGAACAGGGGGCGCTTGGCTACACCTTC. It yields the protein CSSEQGALGYTF. The V call is TRBV29-1, the J call TRBJ1-2; TRBD1 matches 9 bases. Germline V lookup: CDR1 SQVTM, CDR2 ANQGSEA. This CDR3 is built from 12 residues. Losses at the gene ends were 8 bases for V and 7 bases for J; bases not matched to a gene: 8.